The T cell receptor beta chain described here comes from a study of blood T cell repertoires in COVID-19. Study-level background: COVID-19 samples from acute and convalescent phases originated in the United States, Italy and Spain. In each case, the material was cDNA or gDNA derived from T cells, B-cell-depleted T cells, or PBMCs.

Seattle participants joined during active infection and were tracked over time. Under the authors' procedure: Amplification from reference gene primers served as the basis for estimated nucleated cell counts. The repertoire was sequenced with immunoSEQ multiplex PCR; TCRdb's copy has only in-frame clones and lacks some. V, J and clone size reflect that table, while D and trimming were determined from the DNA. The profile shows 220,000 or so clones, about 88% of them singletons. The CDR3 is 15 amino acids. CDR1 WNHNN and CDR2 SYGVQD come from the germline V gene (reference sequence). Unmatched junction bases numbered 16, after V lost 10 bases and J lost 8 bases.

This TCR was sampled from a woman between 50 and 59 years old with COVID-19, enrolled during active disease. The chain employs TRBV10-1 and TRBJ2-1; 8 positions agree with TRBD1. Sample: peripheral blood. CDR3 protein: CATPPGQEIDDEQFF. CDR3 nucleotide sequence: TGCGCCACACCTCCGGGACAGGAAATAGACGATGAGCAGTTCTTC.